This TCR beta chain appears in the sequencing data of a study of regulatory T cells in long-lasting Graves disease (dated by TCRdb to the early 2020s). Regarding the study in general: Newly diagnosed Graves' disease patients had taken antithyroid drugs for less than 3 months. This study used TCR sequencing and RNA sequencing of peripheral blood to compare persistent Graves' disease patients against newly diagnosed Graves' disease patients. The study was registered as a clinical trial and conducted in China. A total of some 35 samples underwent TCR sequencing, from 13 patients with persistent Graves' disease and approximately 20 patients with newly diagnosed Graves' disease.

In its sample, this clonotype was seen a few times. Its antigen is not yet known. Base quality data are lacking; no much larger clone is found one base away. Preparation of the library involved multiplex PCR. The sequencer was an Illumina HiSeq 4000. TCR beta libraries were built with iRepertoire HTBI primers and Arm-PCR amplification of CDR3 regions. Before sequencing, the PCR products went through gel purification. Per the source publication's procedure: Across samples, 60 to 80 TRBV and 15 or so TRBJ segments were identified and used for gene usage analysis of CDR3 amino acid clonotypes. Filtered high-quality paired reads were merged into contigs using COPE and FqMerger. BLAST was used to align contigs to IMGT TRBV, TRBD and TRBJ reference genes, with CDR3 defined following IMGT. Any clonotype with a frequency above 0.1% was classified as a highly expanded clone. Shannon entropy served as the measure of repertoire diversity, while the Gini coefficient captured V-J evenness. Public clonotypes were defined as clonotypes shared by more than one individual. TCRdb reworked the public reads: Q25 trimming with fastp, MiXCR clone assembly, productive beta chains retained. Rows are unified per CDR3 protein, each entry keeping the most common DNA and genes. None of the V and J calls come from the authors' own analysis; TCRdb made them. The sample yields about 540,000 distinct CDR3 sequences; roughly 13% were counted once. Roughly 9.7% of the sample goes to the ten largest clones.

The time point label here, explained by the study, means: newly diagnosed GD, antithyroid drugs for less than 3 months. For both TCR sequencing and RNA sequencing, RNA was extracted from PBMCs in TRIzol. The diagnosis of Graves' disease was made according to American Thyroid Association guidelines. Patients for the study were recruited at an endocrinology department in Xi'an, China. From each patient, 7.5 to 9.5 milliliters of peripheral blood was collected into an EDTA anticoagulant tube. PBMCs were isolated by Ficoll Paque Plus density gradient separation without further T cell sorting. RNA quality was checked with an Agilent 2100 Bioanalyzer and agarose gel, and concentration with a NanoDrop 2000. Paper-wide results and their limitations: Compared with newly diagnosed patients, persistent Graves' disease patients had lower TCR Shannon entropy and fewer highly expanded clones, which suggests clonal expansion. As a limitation, the authors acknowledged that the small sample size may reduce accuracy. Only the TCR beta chain was sequenced and analyzed. Persistent patients shared more public clonotypes among themselves (under 3,000) than newly diagnosed patients did (more than 950). Preferential use of TRBV28, TRBJ1-2 and TRBJ2-5 was observed in persistent disease, whereas TRBV20-1 and TRBJ2-1 were favored in newly diagnosed disease. Only peripheral blood was studied, because thyroid tissue, the primary lesion, was inaccessible.

Reading the germline V gene gives CDR1 SNHLY and CDR2 FYNNEI. Spanning cysteine to phenylalanine, the CDR3 consists of 12 amino acids. Kept here is only the CDR3 DNA, which spans 36 bases and is read in frame from base 1. V was cut back by 6 bases and J by 7 bases, leaving a gap of 12 bases between them. These data are also associated with another study on T cells in Graves' hyperthyroidism and ophthalmopathy. The second publication reports: Stable Graves' hyperthyroidism was defined as the absence of progression to ophthalmopathy over 18 months of follow-up. Hyperthyroidism patients were newly diagnosed, had a disease duration of under 2 months, and were aged 18 to 65 years. Exclusion was applied to patients with uncontrolled infections, other autoimmune diseases, pregnancy or lactation. Clinical symptoms, serum thyroxine and TRAb, thyroid ultrasound, and orbital computed tomography formed the basis for the diagnoses. The TCR CDR3 was subjected to a first round of RT-PCR using the HTBI primer set and the Qiagen OneStep RT-PCR kit. Most expanded thyroid clonotypes (frequency above 0.001) were also detected in blood, suggesting blood repertoires may reflect thyroid immune responses. A 13 V-J signature model separated ophthalmopathy from stable hyperthyroidism, with about 90% sensitivity and 81.08% specificity in cross-validation and 80%/75% in testing. In validation, the model predicted progression to ophthalmopathy a median of around 6.5 months before onset, with about 70% sensitivity and 72.22% specificity. To identify TCR V-J signatures that set the groups apart, the researchers used a discovery cohort of about a hundred patients, made up of about 44 with Graves' ophthalmopathy and about 60 with stable Graves' hyperthyroidism. Prospective prediction of ophthalmopathy was tested in an independent validation cohort of some 19 hyperthyroidism patients and around 16 patients who later progressed to ophthalmopathy. The approximately 98 discovery patients were randomly divided into training and test sets at a 7:3 ratio. In addition, the study compared T-cell repertoires in thyroid tissue and in blood from about 6 Graves' hyperthyroidism patients. After sampling, hyperthyroidism patients received methimazole starting at 30 mg daily, and ophthalmopathy patients received high-dose intravenous methylprednisolone. A second multiplex PCR round built the libraries, followed by size selection and purification. Paired-end sequencing of the libraries was performed with 100 bp reads on an Illumina HiSeq2000. SOAPnuke was used to process the raw data, removing reads that contained adapters or uncalled bases, had a mean Phred below 15, or lacked an exact match to the constant primer or identifier. COPE v1.2.5 was used to merge the high-quality paired reads, and each unique nucleotide sequence was defined as a clonotype. MiTCR v1.1 was used to align the clonotypes against IMGT TRBV, TRBD and TRBJ reference segments. The analysis included only V-J combinations with a frequency above 0.0001, which together covered 98% to 99.2% of the repertoires. The TCS score was defined as the ratio of F50 (clonal expansion) to E x V (chaos), calculated using BLOSUM62-based TCRdist between CDR3 peptides within each V-J. Welch's t-statistics and random forest reduced roughly 530 V-J features to 13, which were used in a naive Bayes classifier (R e1071). No statistical method was used to set the sample size in advance, and investigators knew the group allocation. According to the paper, TCR Vbeta CDR3 sequencing was carried out on some 130 peripheral blood samples, which came from 40 to 45 ophthalmopathy, fewer than 80 hyperthyroidism and roughly 17 progressor patients.

The clonotype comes from a man in his thirties or forties with Graves disease. Donor details come from another sample of the same person, matched by shared clones. The rearrangement combines TRBV2 with TRBJ1-2; the D gene is perhaps TRBD1, from 6 matching bases. The sample here was peripheral blood mononuclear cells (PBMCs), taken at new diagnosis, from a patient treated with antithyroid drugs. The DNA is TGTGCCAGCAGCGGCGACAGGACTGGCTACACCTTC. It is translated as CASSGDRTGYTF.